The 6 T cell receptor beta chains in this list originate from one sample, sequenced in a study of somatic mutations in cytotoxic T cells in rheumatoid arthritis. Repertoires were generated with immunoSEQ multiplex PCR, while TCRdb's copy carries only in-frame clones and drops some. The data show roughly 4,500 clones, with about 82% seen just once and about 30% held by the top ten. Sequencing input: CD8+ T cells sorted from blood. The receptors derive from a woman aged 55-70 years with rheumatoid arthritis.

The V call is TRBV15, the J call TRBJ1-2, with TRBD1 matching 7 bases. This CDR3 comprises 19 residues. Germline CDR1 LNHNV, CDR2 YYDKDF (reference sequence). V was clipped by 0 bases and J by 0 bases; unmatched bases: 13. In DNA form, the CDR3 reads TGTGCCACCAGCAGAGATGGACAGGCCCAGGCCCGAACTAACTATGGCTACACCTTC. Amino acids: CATSRDGQAQARTNYGYTF.

The chain joins TRBV7-3 to TRBJ2-5, with 14 nucleotides matching TRBD2. The trim removed 6 bases at V and 2 bases at J, leaving 2 bases unmatched. This CDR3 is 15 amino acids long. Germline assignment: CDR1 SGHTA and CDR2 FQGTGA. The CDR3 coding sequence is TGTGCCAGCAGTTGGACTAGCGGGGGGCAAGAGACCCAGTACTTC. As protein: CASSWTSGGQETQYF.

V and J are TRBV9 and TRBJ1-4; D call uncertain. Per germline, CDR1 SGDLS and CDR2 YYNGEE. The V gene lost 0 bases and the J gene lost 0 bases, with 9 bases spanning the gap. The CDR3 is 16 residues long. The CDR3 is CASSVAWGATNEKLFF. The DNA of the CDR3 is TGTGCCAGCAGCGTAGCTTGGGGAGCAACTAATGAAAAACTGTTTTTT.

V is TRBV27 and J is TRBJ2-7, with 8 bases that match TRBD1. The V gene's germline CDR1 is MNHEY and CDR2 SMNVEV (reference sequence). The CDR3 spans 16 residues. Trimming at V came to 5 bases and at J to 0 bases, leaving 9 bases not matched to a gene. DNA of the CDR3: TGTGCCAGCAGTCCCCGACAGGGGCCCCTCTCCTACGAGCAGTACTTC. Its translation is CASSPRQGPLSYEQYF.

The J gene is TRBJ2-5, the V gene TRBV5-1; 10 positions agree with TRBD2. This CDR3 contains 15 residues. Germline CDR1 reads SGHRS; CDR2 reads YFSETQ. V gave up 2 bases and J gave up 1 base; unmatched junction bases: 2. CDR3 region: CASSFSGGPQETQYF. CDR3 in DNA: TGCGCCAGCAGCTTTAGCGGGGGGCCCCAAGAGACCCAGTACTTC.

V usage is TRBV5-1 and J usage is TRBJ1-2, with TRBD1 as a possible D gene (6 bases). Germline loops: CDR1 SGHRS, CDR2 YFSETQ. The V end lost 0 bases, the J end lost 4 bases, and 13 bases lay between the germline ends. The CDR3 is 15 amino acids. This chain's CDR3 is CASSLGRGDSYGYTF. In DNA form, the CDR3 reads TGCGCCAGCAGCTTGGGCAGGGGAGATAGCTATGGCTACACCTTC.